The 23 T cell receptor beta chains below were found in one sample sequenced in a study of blood T cell repertoires in COVID-19. Repertoires were generated with immunoSEQ multiplex PCR, while TCRdb's copy carries only in-frame clones and drops some. Of some 170,000 clones in the sample, more than 70% were seen once. Source material: PBMCs or T cells enriched from blood (not recorded which). These TCRs come from a man between 35 and 55 years old who had recovered from COVID-19.

The chain couples TRBV5-6 to TRBJ2-3; 7 bases line up with TRBD2. V trimming: 2 bases; J trimming: 2 bases; junction bases outside the gene matches: 14. Germline V lookup: CDR1 SGHDT, CDR2 YYEEEE. CDR3 size: 18 residues. CDR3 in amino acids: CASSLKGSGALPTDTQYF. The CDR3 DNA sequence: TGTGCCAGCAGCTTAAAGGGCAGCGGGGCCCTCCCCACAGATACGCAGTATTTT. The full variable domain, its missing parts supplied by reference TRBV5-6 and TRBJ2-3, is DAGVTQSPTHLIKTRGQQVTLRCSPKSGHDTVSWYQQALGQGPQFIFQYYEEEERQRGNFPDRFSGHQFPNYSSELNVNALLLGDSALYLCASSLKGSGALPTDTQYFGPGTRLTVL.

The chain recombines TRBV6-5 with TRBJ1-2, with TRBD1 matching over 9 bases. V shed 8 bases and J 7 bases; nucleotides not matched to a gene: 11. There are 14 residues in the CDR3. Germline V gene lookup returns CDR1 MNHEY and CDR2 SVGAGI. This CDR3 is CASVGTGGPFGYTF. CDR3 DNA sequence: TGTGCCAGCGTGGGAACAGGGGGCCCCTTTGGCTACACCTTC.

The chain links TRBV11-3 to TRBJ1-6; TRBD1 is a possible D gene (5 bases). This CDR3 region has 13 residues. Germline CDR1 SGHNT, CDR2 YENEEA. Trimming left V 8 bases short and J 7 bases short, with 12 bases between. This CDR3 is CASARDQNSPLHF. Written as DNA, the CDR3 is TGTGCCAGCGCCAGGGATCAGAATTCACCCCTCCACTTT. Full variable domain (outside the CDR3, taken from reference TRBV11-3 and TRBJ1-6): EAGVVQSPRYKIIEKKQPVAFWCNPISGHNTLYWYLQNLGQGPELLIRYENEEAVDDSQLPKDRFSAERLKGVDSTLKIQPAELGDSAVYLCASARDQNSPLHFGNGTRLTVT.

This chain joins TRBV6-5 and TRBJ2-7; 8 bases are a match to TRBD1. Germline V gene sequence: CDR1 MNHEY, CDR2 SVGAGI. This CDR3 is 16 amino acids long. J lost 5 bases, V lost 0 bases, and 9 bases had no gene match. The CDR3 region has the DNA TGTGCCAGCAGTTACTCATTAGGACAGGGTGTCAACGAGCAGTACTTC. This translates into CASSYSLGQGVNEQYF.

The chain employs TRBV7-2 and TRBJ2-1; the D gene is possibly TRBD2 (6 bases). The CDR3 is made up of 16 amino acids. Germline V gene data show CDR1 as SGHTA and CDR2 as FQGNSA. V lost 5 bases and J 7 bases, leaving 21 bases between the germline ends. DNA of the CDR3: TGTGCCAGCAGCGGGGGGTGGCAGATCGTTAGAAATGAGCAGTTCTTC. The encoded protein is CASSGGWQIVRNEQFF.

This CDR3 reads CASSLGQGVNYGYTF. The CDR3 nucleotides are TGTGCCAGCAGCTTGGGGCAGGGGGTAAACTATGGCTACACCTTC. The V call is TRBV5-6, the J call TRBJ1-2, with 7 bases matching TRBD1. Unmatched junction bases numbered 4, after V lost 0 bases and J lost 2 bases. Germline-derived CDR1 and CDR2 are SGHDT and YYEEEE. The CDR3 loop spans 15 amino acids.

J is TRBJ1-2 and V is TRBV28, with D possibly matching TRBD1 (6 bases). The V end was cut by 6 bases, the J end by 5 bases, with 16 bases between. This CDR3 spans 14 amino acids. CDR1 MDHEN and CDR2 SYDVKM come from the germline V gene. CDR3 loop: CASRVQGEGYGYTF. CDR3 in DNA: TGTGCCAGCAGGGTACAGGGAGAGGGATATGGCTACACCTTC.

The CDR3 is CASSRQPHYSLNTGELFF. For the CDR3, the DNA is TGTGCCAGTAGTAGACAGCCCCACTATTCTTTGAACACCGGGGAGCTGTTTTTT. The chain joins TRBV19 to TRBJ2-2, with a weak D call TRBD1 (5 bases). The CDR3 has 18 amino acids. Germline-derived CDR1 and CDR2 are LNHDA and SQIVND (reference sequence). Deletions cut 4 bases from V and 1 base from J, with 19 bases between.

CDR3 loop: CASSYGAPNTEAFF. In nucleotides, the CDR3 is TGTGCCAGCAGTTACGGGGCTCCGAACACTGAAGCTTTCTTT. This sequence joins TRBV6-5 and TRBJ1-1; the D gene is possibly TRBD1 (5 bases). The CDR3 runs 14 residues. With 2 bases removed from V and 1 base from J, the gap between germline ends came to 8 bases. Germline V CDR1 and CDR2: MNHEY, SVGAGI.

In nucleotides, the CDR3 is TGTGCCAGCAGCTTACAGGGGGCGGCTGGAAACACCATATATTTT. Translating it yields CASSLQGAAGNTIYF. The V gene is TRBV11-2, the J gene TRBJ1-3, with TRBD1 matching over 8 bases. The ends lost 2 bases at V and 2 bases at J; junction bases unmatched: 2. The CDR3 is made up of 15 amino acids. Germline V gives CDR1 SGHAT, CDR2 FQNNGV.

The chain employs TRBV13 and TRBJ1-1; TRBD1 agrees at 10 bases. The germline V gene encodes CDR1 PRHDT and CDR2 FYEKMQ (reference sequence). V shed 0 bases and J 12 bases; nucleotides not matched to a gene: 7. The CDR3 is made up of 14 amino acids. In DNA, the CDR3 is TGTGCCAGCAGCTTAGGGACAGGGGGCGGAATTCCTTTCTTT. Its protein product is CASSLGTGGGIPFF.

The rearrangement links TRBV9 to TRBJ1-4; tentative D call: TRBD1 (5 bases). CDR1 is SGDLS, CDR2 YYNGEE, per germline. Between the trimmed V and J ends, which lost 3 bases and 0 bases, there was a span of 12 bases. This CDR3 region has 16 residues. The CDR3 loop is CASSAMGGSTNEKLFF. In nucleotides, the CDR3 is TGTGCCAGCAGCGCGATGGGGGGATCAACTAATGAAAAACTGTTTTTT. The full variable domain, with the rest looked up from reference TRBV9 and TRBJ1-4, is DSGVTQTPKHLITATGQRVTLRCSPRSGDLSVYWYQQSLDQGLQFLIQYYNGEERAKGNILERFSAQQFPDLHSELNLSSLELGDSALYFCASSAMGGSTNEKLFFGSGTQLSVL.

The V call is TRBV5-1, the J call TRBJ2-7; 15 bases align to TRBD2. The CDR3 runs 15 residues. The V segment lost 7 bases and the J segment 7 bases; nucleotides outside the gene matches: 9. Per germline, CDR1 SGHRS and CDR2 YFSETQ. The CDR3, as DNA: TGCGCCAGCGGCCGGACTAGCGGGGGGGCCGGGGAGCAGTACTTC. Translating it yields CASGRTSGGAGEQYF.

This sequence joins TRBV6-1 and TRBJ2-7, with TRBD2 matching over 9 bases. This CDR3 has 16 residues. J gave up 7 bases and V 1 base, and 11 bases lay outside the gene matches. Germline V CDR1 and CDR2: MNHNS, SASEGT. The CDR3 DNA follows: TGTGCCAGCAGTGAAGATATAGGCGGGGGGGCGAGTGAGCAGTACTTC. Amino acid sequence: CASSEDIGGGASEQYF.

This chain joins TRBV5-1 and TRBJ2-1, with D perhaps matching TRBD1 (6 bases). Germline loops: CDR1 SGHRS, CDR2 YFSETQ. The CDR3 totals 17 residues. The ends were cut back, 2 bases at V and 0 bases at J, with 15 bases in the middle. In DNA form, the CDR3 reads TGCGCCAGCAGCTTATTTGACAGGTGGGGCTCCTACAATGAGCAGTTCTTC. It codes for CASSLFDRWGSYNEQFF.

Here the CDR3 reads CASSYSRQSSGNTIYF. CDR3 coding DNA: TGTGCCAGCAGTTACTCGAGGCAGAGCTCTGGAAACACCATATATTTT. The chain recombines TRBV6-5 with TRBJ1-3; no clear D gene. Germline CDR1 MNHEY, CDR2 SVGAGI. This CDR3 is built from 16 residues. Trimming stripped 0 bases from V and 0 bases from J, with 9 bases between.

The V gene is TRBV3-1 (or the pseudogene TRBV3-2), the J gene TRBJ1-5; D remains ambiguous. This CDR3 contains 12 residues. Per germline, CDR1 LGHDT and CDR2 YNNKEL (reference sequence). The V end was cut by 0 bases, the J end by 7 bases, with 4 bases between. The CDR3 spells CASSQDQQPQHF. CDR3 nucleotides: TGTGCCAGCAGCCAAGATCAACAGCCCCAGCATTTT.

The CDR3 is CASSYLAGGADTQYF. CDR3 DNA sequence: TGTGCCAGCAGCTACCTAGCGGGAGGCGCAGATACGCAGTATTTT. The rearrangement uses TRBV9 and TRBJ2-3, with 11 bases fitting TRBD2. The CDR3 extends over 15 amino acids. Germline V gives CDR1 SGDLS, CDR2 YYNGEE. With V trimmed by 4 bases and J by 4 bases, 5 bases remained unmatched.

This clone appeared once. V is TRBV5-4 and J is TRBJ2-1, with 7 bases matching TRBD1. The CDR3 sequence is 14 residues long. Germline assignment: CDR1 SGHNT and CDR2 YYREEE (reference sequence). J gave up 5 bases and V 4 bases, and 6 bases lay outside the gene matches. CDR3 coding DNA: TGTGCCAGCAGCCCAGTCGACAGGGACAATGAGCAGTTCTTC. It codes for CASSPVDRDNEQFF.

This chain joins TRBV6-5 and TRBJ1-1; D is unresolved. This CDR3 has 16 residues. V gave up 0 bases and J gave up 4 bases, with 15 bases separating them. CDR1 and CDR2 from the germline V gene are MNHEY and SVGAGI. CDR3 protein: CASSYSGSRVVTEAFF. CDR3 bases: TGTGCCAGCAGTTACTCGGGGAGTCGAGTAGTCACTGAAGCTTTCTTT.

A single count supports this clone. V usage is TRBV15 and J usage is TRBJ2-2, with 12 bases that match TRBD1. This CDR3 is built from 14 residues. Germline V CDR1 and CDR2: LNHNV, YYDKDF (reference sequence). With V trimmed by 9 bases and J by 7 bases, 6 bases remained unmatched. CDR3 bases: TGTGCCACGTCCCGGGACAGGGGGCTCGGGGAGCTGTTTTTT. It is translated as CATSRDRGLGELFF.

The chain joins TRBV10-3 to TRBJ1-1; D is possibly TRBD1 (5 bases). The CDR3 extends over 12 amino acids. Trimming took 3 bases from V and 8 from J, leaving 10 bases between them. Per germline, CDR1 ENHRY and CDR2 SYGVKD. In DNA, the CDR3 is TGTGCCATCAGTGACTCGACAGCGGAAGCTTTCTTT. Protein product: CAISDSTAEAFF.

The DNA for the CDR3 is TGCAGTGCTAGTCAGCCGCCTAGCGGGCAAGAGACCCAGTACTTC. Translation gives CSASQPPSGQETQYF. The gene calls are TRBV20-1 and TRBJ2-5; 8 bases fit TRBD2. The CDR3 extends over 15 amino acids. Looked up from germline, CDR1 is DFQATT and CDR2 is SNEGSKA (reference sequence). V shed 3 bases and J 2 bases; nucleotides not matched to a gene: 8.